The next 22 T cell receptor beta chains were all read from a single sample in a study of vaccination and CD4 T cells after COVID-19. Their cognate antigens are unknown. Cultured CD4+ T cell DNA underwent sequencing with the Oncomine TCR Beta short-read assay. TCRdb re-called the PCR reads with MiXCR, one entry per CDR3 protein. This repertoire shows approximately 15,000 distinct CDR3 sequences, approximately 84% found once; its top ten account for around 9.6%. Treatment indicated: 10-day PBMC culture with coronavirus spike peptide pools or control peptides (ViraFEST assay). The sequenced sample was CD4+ T cells from blood, cultured in vitro, obtained after SARS-CoV-2 vaccination. The receptors stem from a human donor who received a COVID-19 vaccine.

J is TRBJ2-4 and V is TRBV20-1, with D possibly called TRBD1 or TRBD2 (6 bases each). In germline, CDR1 is DFQATT, CDR2 SNEGSKA (reference sequence). Trimming stripped 6 bases from V and 0 bases from J, with 18 bases between. This CDR3 contains 16 residues. The CDR3, as DNA: TGCAGTGCCCAGATAGGGGGGCGGGTAGCCAAAAACATTCAGTACTTC. It specifies CSAQIGGRVAKNIQYF.

The V call is TRBV12-3 or TRBV12-4, the J call TRBJ2-5, with TRBD1 identical over 7 bases. The length of the CDR3 is 13 residues. Unmatched junction bases numbered 5, after V lost 7 bases and J lost 3 bases. The CDR3 loop is CASTRTGEETQYF. CDR3 nucleotide sequence: TGTGCCAGCACCAGAACAGGGGAAGAGACCCAGTACTTC.

This chain joins TRBV12-5 and TRBJ1-1; D is perhaps TRBD1 (5 bases). Germline values: CDR1 LGHNT, CDR2 FRNRAP. V dropped 6 bases and J dropped 1 base, with 9 bases sitting between them. The CDR3 extends over 13 amino acids. The CDR3 protein is CASGLTGNTEAFF. Here the CDR3 DNA reads TGTGCTAGTGGCCTTACAGGGAACACTGAAGCTTTCTTT.

V and J are TRBV19 and TRBJ1-5; possibly TRBD1 for D (5 bases). CDR1 and CDR2 from the germline V gene are LNHDA and SQIVND (reference sequence). V gave up 7 bases and J gave up 0 bases, with 16 bases separating them. The CDR3 is made up of 16 amino acids. CDR3 sequence reads: CASTQTPTVSNQPQHF. Here the CDR3 DNA reads TGTGCCAGTACCCAAACCCCGACAGTTAGCAATCAGCCCCAGCATTTT.

V usage is TRBV25-1 and J usage is TRBJ2-2; D perhaps matches TRBD2 (5 bases). Germline V gene data show CDR1 as MGHDK and CDR2 as SYGVNS. This CDR3 is built from 17 residues. V lost 1 base and J 0 bases, leaving 12 bases between the germline ends. The CDR3 loop reads CASSESRGLTNTGELFF. CDR3 sequence (DNA): TGTGCCAGCAGTGAATCTCGCGGACTCACGAACACCGGGGAGCTGTTTTTT.

The chain recombines TRBV6-1 with TRBJ2-2; 7 bases line up with TRBD1. Trimming cost V 2 bases and J 5 bases; bases outside gene matches: 5. In germline, CDR1 is MNHNS, CDR2 SASEGT. CDR3 length equals 15 residues. CDR3 sequence (DNA): TGTGCCAGCAGTGAACGTGCAGGGGGAACCGGGGAGCTGTTTTTT. Translation gives CASSERAGGTGELFF.

This clonotype has only a few counts. V and J are TRBV7-8 and TRBJ2-2; TRBD1 matches at 10 bases. This CDR3 is built from 16 residues. J lost 5 bases, V lost 11 bases, and 14 bases had no gene match. CDR1 is SGHVS, CDR2 FQNEAQ, per germline. CDR3 coding DNA: TGTGCCGTACGCCGACAGGGGGCGCTTAGGACCGGGGAGCTGTTTTTT. Translated, it gives CAVRRQGALRTGELFF.

This clonotype was observed a handful of times. This chain uses TRBV20-1 with TRBJ2-4; either TRBD1 or TRBD2 may supply D (5 bases each). Germline values: CDR1 DFQATT, CDR2 SNEGSKA (reference sequence). Trimming removed 5 bases from V and 3 bases from J, with 8 bases in between. The CDR3 sequence is 12 residues long. The CDR3 sequence is CSAERGKNIQYF. CDR3 sequence (DNA): TGCAGTGCTGAGAGGGGCAAAAACATTCAGTACTTC.

This clonotype was found once. The V and J genes are TRBV4-2 and TRBJ1-3; 9 bases line up with TRBD1. CDR1 LGHNA and CDR2 YNFKEQ come from the germline V gene. The V gene end was trimmed by 5 bases and the J gene end by 2 bases; junction bases not matched to a gene: 1. The CDR3 runs to 14 residues. CDR3 residues: CASSGDRAGNTIYF. For the CDR3, the DNA is TGTGCCAGCAGCGGGGACAGGGCTGGAAACACCATATATTTT.

Points on this clonotype: An end of the junction differs from the germline gene, which may be a read error. This chain links TRBV7-9 with TRBJ1-2; D possibly corresponds to TRBD1 (5 bases). The CDR3 has 14 amino acids. Germline loops: CDR1 SEHNR, CDR2 FQNEAQ (reference sequence). CDR3 loop: CASSRDLRIYGYIF. The CDR3 nucleotides are TGTGCCAGCAGCCGGGACTTAAGAATCTATGGCTACATCTTC.

The chain has TRBV18 and TRBJ2-5; a possible D gene is TRBD1 (5 bases). This CDR3 has 15 amino acids. CDR1 and CDR2 from the germline V gene are KGHSH and LQKENI. Trimming left V 1 base short and J 5 bases short, with 14 bases between. In DNA form, the CDR3 reads TGTGCCAGCTCACCACAGGGGTTAAGCGAGGAGACCCAGTACTTC. It is translated as CASSPQGLSEETQYF.

The V call is TRBV20-1, the J call TRBJ1-2, with D perhaps TRBD1 (5 bases). Germline V gives CDR1 DFQATT, CDR2 SNEGSKA (reference sequence). V was cut by 1 base and J by 4 bases, with 10 bases left in between. The CDR3 covers 13 residues. CDR3 loop: CSARVPGLYGYTF. The CDR3 coding sequence is TGCAGTGCTAGAGTCCCAGGGCTCTATGGCTACACCTTC.

The rearrangement uses TRBV7-3 and TRBJ1-1; D is unclear. Trimming cost V 0 bases and J 4 bases, with 6 bases left between them. CDR3 length equals 13 residues. Germline-derived CDR1 and CDR2 are SGHTA and FQGTGA. The CDR3 here is CASSLTGSTEAFF. The DNA of the CDR3 is TGTGCCAGCAGCTTAACAGGGAGCACTGAAGCTTTCTTT.

This chain links TRBV4-2 with TRBJ1-5; 7 bases are shared with TRBD1. CDR1 LGHNA and CDR2 YNFKEQ come from the germline V gene. J was trimmed by 2 bases and V by 1 base; bases with no gene match: 5. The CDR3 has 16 residues. CDR3 loop: CASSQGDSYGNQPQHF. CDR3 coding DNA: TGTGCCAGCAGCCAAGGGGACAGCTATGGCAATCAGCCCCAGCATTTT.

The chain uses TRBV2 and TRBJ2-1; D is ambiguous. V lost 4 bases and J 5 bases, leaving 21 bases between the germline ends. This CDR3 contains 17 residues. The V gene's germline CDR1 is SNHLY and CDR2 FYNNEI. For the CDR3, the DNA is TGTGCCAGCAGTGGAGCCTACTTTGGGGTGGGGAACAATGAGCAGTTCTTC. It codes for CASSGAYFGVGNNEQFF.

V is TRBV2 and J is TRBJ2-3; 7 positions agree with TRBD2. The CDR3 runs to 12 residues. The J segment lost 5 bases and the V segment lost 4 bases, leaving 0 bases of the junction unmatched. Per the germline V gene, CDR1 is SNHLY and CDR2 is FYNNEI. The CDR3 DNA sequence: TGTGCCAGCAGTGGGGGGGGAGATACGCAGTATTTT. Its translation: CASSGGGDTQYF.

The chain joins TRBV12-3 or TRBV12-4 to TRBJ1-1; D remains unclear. V was cut by 7 bases and J by 3 bases, with 18 bases left in between. This CDR3 region has 15 residues. The CDR3 spells CASIPTHFLDTEAFF. CDR3 coding DNA: TGTGCCAGCATCCCAACCCACTTTTTGGACACTGAAGCTTTCTTT.

This rearrangement joins TRBV2 to TRBJ1-2; possible D gene TRBD1, 5 bases. Trimming removed 7 bases from V and 0 bases from J, with 15 bases in between. CDR3 size: 15 residues. Germline CDR1 is SNHLY and CDR2 is FYNNEI. The CDR3 DNA follows: TGTGCCAGCACTACCGGGGCTGGGACTAACTATGGCTACACCTTC. It specifies CASTTGAGTNYGYTF.

This clonotype appeared a few times. The rearrangement links TRBV10-3 to TRBJ1-2; D ambiguous. Germline lookup yields CDR1 ENHRY and CDR2 SYGVKD. The CDR3 has 14 residues. Trimming removed 6 bases from V and 0 bases from J, with 11 bases in between. CDR3 DNA sequence: TGTGCCATCAGAGGGTCTTCCGCTAACTATGGCTACACCTTC. It codes for CAIRGSSANYGYTF.

The chain combines TRBV20-1 with TRBJ2-5; D unclear. The CDR3 runs to 11 residues. Trimming cost V 3 bases and J 5 bases, with 7 bases left between them. Germline CDR1 is DFQATT and CDR2 is SNEGSKA (reference sequence). The CDR3 is CSARRLETQYF. The CDR3 DNA sequence: TGCAGTGCTAGGCGGCTGGAGACCCAGTACTTC.

V gene TRBV5-1 combines with J gene TRBJ1-1; D remains unclear. CDR1 SGHRS and CDR2 YFSETQ come from the germline V gene. The CDR3 sequence is 13 residues long. Trimming cost V 4 bases and J 1 base, with 8 bases left between them. CDR3 sequence (DNA): TGCGCCAGCAGCCCGACCACGAACACTGAAGCTTTCTTT. Its protein product is CASSPTTNTEAFF.

The genes are TRBV6-1 and TRBJ1-5; 8 bases match TRBD1. Looked up from germline, CDR1 is MNHNS and CDR2 is SASEGT. The CDR3 has 16 amino acids. J gave up 2 bases and V 4 bases, and 7 bases lay outside the gene matches. CDR3 loop: CASSGFPGQGNQPQHF. In DNA, the CDR3 is TGTGCCAGCAGTGGATTCCCGGGACAGGGCAATCAGCCCCAGCATTTT.